This note documents a single T cell receptor (beta chain) sequence. At least ten counts were recorded for this clonotype. This clone's antigen is unknown. No base quality information exists; no much larger clone differs at one position. This sample was taken from a study of T cell repertoires in cytomegalovirus infection (dated by TCRdb to the late 2010s). In the study overall: Donor HLA type was relevant to the analysis, because carriage of CMV infection together with the matching HLA type was indicated by public TCR beta signatures.

Study-level results and caveats: Carriers of CMV infection plus the relevant HLA type were discriminated by the cumulative frequency of public TCR beta family members in the study cohort and in an independent approximately 400-donor cohort. In the ex vivo response, HLA-C-restricted CMV-specific TCR beta clonotypes were dominant, and in two of eight donors the single most frequent clonotype came from this HLA-C-restricted group.

V lost 5 bases and J lost 2 bases, and the count of bases not matched to a germline gene is 2. Reading the germline V gene gives CDR1 SGHVS and CDR2 FQNEAQ. The CDR3 numbers 15 residues from cysteine through phenylalanine. The CDR3 DNA has 45 bases and is translated from base 1. The listed sequencing device is Illumina HiSeq 1500. TCRdb itself trimmed the public reads at Q25 with fastp, ran MiXCR and retained productive beta chains. Every entry covers one CDR3 protein and lists the most common genes and DNA from its rows. The sample table holds about 320,000 distinct CDR3 sequences, of which more than 8% were seen once. Clones ranked in the top ten supply roughly 4% of the sample.

The chain uses TRBV7-8 and TRBJ2-7; TRBD2 aligns with 14 central bases. This TCR came from a human donor in good health (CMV status not recorded). Some clones in this sample may be carry-over from other donors' samples. Sequenced: PBMCs. The sequence in DNA is TGTGCCAGCAGCCAGACTAGCGGGGGGGCCTACGAGCAGTACTTC. This is translated as CASSQTSGGAYEQYF.